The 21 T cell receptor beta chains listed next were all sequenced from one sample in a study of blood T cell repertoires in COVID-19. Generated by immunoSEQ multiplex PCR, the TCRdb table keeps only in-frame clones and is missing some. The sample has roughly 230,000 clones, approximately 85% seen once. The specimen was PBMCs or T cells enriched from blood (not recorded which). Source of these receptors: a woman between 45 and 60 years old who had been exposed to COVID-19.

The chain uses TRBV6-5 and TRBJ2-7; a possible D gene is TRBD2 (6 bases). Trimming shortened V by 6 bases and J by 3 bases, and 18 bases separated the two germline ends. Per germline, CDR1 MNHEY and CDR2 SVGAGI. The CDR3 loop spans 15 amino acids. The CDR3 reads CASRALPGLDYEQYF. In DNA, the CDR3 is TGTGCCAGCAGGGCCTTACCGGGACTCGACTACGAGCAGTACTTC.

This CDR3 reads CASSPRLNYGYTF. The CDR3 DNA follows: TGTGCCAGCAGCCCCAGACTCAACTATGGCTACACCTTC. The chain couples TRBV14 to TRBJ1-2; D unclear. The CDR3 contains 13 residues. Trimming took off 4 bases at V and 2 bases at J, with 8 bases between the two ends. Germline assignment: CDR1 SGHDN and CDR2 FVKESK.

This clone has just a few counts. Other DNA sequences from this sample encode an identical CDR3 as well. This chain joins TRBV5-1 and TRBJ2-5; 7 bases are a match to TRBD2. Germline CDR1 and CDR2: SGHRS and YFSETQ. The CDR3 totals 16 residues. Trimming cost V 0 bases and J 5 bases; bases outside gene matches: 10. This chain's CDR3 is CASSLAPSGGSETQYF. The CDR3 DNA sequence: TGCGCCAGCAGCTTGGCCCCTTCCGGGGGGTCGGAGACCCAGTACTTC. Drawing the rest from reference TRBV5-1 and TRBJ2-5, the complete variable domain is KAGVTQTPRYLIKTRGQQVTLSCSPISGHRSVSWYQQTPGQGLQFLFEYFSETQRNKGNFPGRFSGRQFSNSRSEMNVSTLELGDSALYLCASSLAPSGGSETQYFGPGTRLLVL.

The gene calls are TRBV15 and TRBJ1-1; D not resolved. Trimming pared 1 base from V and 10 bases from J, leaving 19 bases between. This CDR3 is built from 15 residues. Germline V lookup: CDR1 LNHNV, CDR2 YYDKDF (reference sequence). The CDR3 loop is CATSRGTATGNGAFF. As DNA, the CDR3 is TGTGCCACCAGCAGAGGCACCGCGACGGGAAACGGAGCTTTCTTT.

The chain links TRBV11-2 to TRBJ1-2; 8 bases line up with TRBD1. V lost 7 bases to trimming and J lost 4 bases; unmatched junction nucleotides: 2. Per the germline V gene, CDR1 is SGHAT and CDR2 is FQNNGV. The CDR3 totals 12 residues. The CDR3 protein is CASNGQGYGYTF. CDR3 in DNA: TGTGCCAGCAACGGACAGGGCTATGGCTACACCTTC.

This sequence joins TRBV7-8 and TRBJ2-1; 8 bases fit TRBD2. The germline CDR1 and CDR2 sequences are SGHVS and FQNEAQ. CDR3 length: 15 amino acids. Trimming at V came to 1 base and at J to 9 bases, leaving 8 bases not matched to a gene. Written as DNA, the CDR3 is TGTGCCAGCAGCTTAGGAGCGGGGGCCGGCGGTGAGCAGTTCTTC. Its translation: CASSLGAGAGGEQFF.

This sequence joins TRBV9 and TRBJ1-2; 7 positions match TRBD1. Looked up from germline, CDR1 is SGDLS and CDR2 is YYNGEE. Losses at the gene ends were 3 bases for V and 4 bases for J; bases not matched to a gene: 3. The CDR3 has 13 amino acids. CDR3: CASSGQGTYGYTF. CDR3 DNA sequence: TGTGCCAGCAGCGGACAGGGTACCTATGGCTACACCTTC.

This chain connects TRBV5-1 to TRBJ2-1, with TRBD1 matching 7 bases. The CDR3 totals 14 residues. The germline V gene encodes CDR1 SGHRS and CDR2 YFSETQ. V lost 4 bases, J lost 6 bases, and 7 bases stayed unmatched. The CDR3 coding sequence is TGCGCCAGCAGCCGGACGACAGGGTTCAATGAGCAGTTCTTC. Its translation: CASSRTTGFNEQFF. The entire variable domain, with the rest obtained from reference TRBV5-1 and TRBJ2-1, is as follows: KAGVTQTPRYLIKTRGQQVTLSCSPISGHRSVSWYQQTPGQGLQFLFEYFSETQRNKGNFPGRFSGRQFSNSRSEMNVSTLELGDSALYLCASSRTTGFNEQFFGPGTRLTVL.

CDR3 nucleotide sequence: TGCGCCAGCAGCCAGGAGACCCAGTACTTC. Its protein product is CASSQETQYF. This chain uses TRBV10-1 with TRBJ2-5; the D is unclear. The germline V gene encodes CDR1 WNHNN and CDR2 SYGVQD (reference sequence). This CDR3 has 10 amino acids. V shed 6 bases and J shed 5 bases, with 4 bases lying between them.

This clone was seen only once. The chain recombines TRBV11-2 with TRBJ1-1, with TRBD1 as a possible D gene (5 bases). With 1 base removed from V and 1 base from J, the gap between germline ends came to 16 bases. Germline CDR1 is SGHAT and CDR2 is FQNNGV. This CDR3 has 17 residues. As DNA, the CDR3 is TGTGCCAGCAGCTTAGGTGGGGCAGGTTATACGAACACTGAAGCTTTCTTT. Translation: CASSLGGAGYTNTEAFF.

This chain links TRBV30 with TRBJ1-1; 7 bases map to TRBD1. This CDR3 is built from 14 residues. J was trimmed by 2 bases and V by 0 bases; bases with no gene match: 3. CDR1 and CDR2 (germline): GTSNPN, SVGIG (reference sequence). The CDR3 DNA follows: TGTGCCTGGAGTGTAGGGGGCGTTAACACTGAAGCTTTCTTT. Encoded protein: CAWSVGGVNTEAFF.

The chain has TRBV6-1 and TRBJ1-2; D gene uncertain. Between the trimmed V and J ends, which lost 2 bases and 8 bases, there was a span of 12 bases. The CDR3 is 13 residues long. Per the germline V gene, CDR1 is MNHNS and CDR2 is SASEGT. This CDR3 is CASSERLGGGYTF. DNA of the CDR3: TGTGCCAGCAGTGAACGGCTAGGCGGGGGCTACACCTTC.

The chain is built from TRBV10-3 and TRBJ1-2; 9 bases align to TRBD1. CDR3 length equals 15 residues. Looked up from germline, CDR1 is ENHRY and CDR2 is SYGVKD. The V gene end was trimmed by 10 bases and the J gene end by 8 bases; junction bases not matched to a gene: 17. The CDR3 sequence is CATVRDRDSSGGYTF. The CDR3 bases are TGTGCCACGGTTAGGGACAGGGACTCCTCGGGAGGCTACACCTTC.

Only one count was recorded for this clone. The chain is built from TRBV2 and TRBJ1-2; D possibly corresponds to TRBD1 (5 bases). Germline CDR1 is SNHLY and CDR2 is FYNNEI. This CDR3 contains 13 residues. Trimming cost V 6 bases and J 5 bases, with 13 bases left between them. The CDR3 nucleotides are TGTGCCAGCAGCCTCGGGGGTGGATATGGCTACACCTTC. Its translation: CASSLGGGYGYTF.

This chain's CDR3 is CASSDVGGDYGYTF. The CDR3, as DNA: TGCGCCAGCAGTGATGTAGGGGGTGACTATGGCTACACCTTC. The J gene is TRBJ1-2, the V gene TRBV10-2, with D maybe TRBD1 (6 bases). Germline loops: CDR1 WSHSY, CDR2 SAAADI. Deletions cut 3 bases from V and 3 bases from J, with 11 bases between. The CDR3 totals 14 residues.

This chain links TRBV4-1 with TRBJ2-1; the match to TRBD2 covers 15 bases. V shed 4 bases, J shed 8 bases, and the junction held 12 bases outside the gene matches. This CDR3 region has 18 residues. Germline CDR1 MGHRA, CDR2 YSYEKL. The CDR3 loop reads CASSRTSGGESVWHEQFF. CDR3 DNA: TGCGCCAGCAGCCGGACTAGCGGGGGGGAAAGCGTTTGGCATGAGCAGTTCTTC.

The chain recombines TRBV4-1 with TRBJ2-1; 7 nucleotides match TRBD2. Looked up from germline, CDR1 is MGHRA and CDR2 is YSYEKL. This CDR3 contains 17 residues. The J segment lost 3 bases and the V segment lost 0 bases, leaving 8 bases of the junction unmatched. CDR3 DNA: TGCGCCAGCAGCCAAGAAGGGCTAGCGGCCCGCTACAATGAGCAGTTCTTC. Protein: CASSQEGLAARYNEQFF.

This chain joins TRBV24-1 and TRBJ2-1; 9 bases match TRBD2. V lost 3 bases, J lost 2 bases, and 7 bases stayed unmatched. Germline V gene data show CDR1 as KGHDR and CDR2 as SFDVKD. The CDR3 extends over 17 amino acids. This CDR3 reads CATSDGTSLIPYNEQFF. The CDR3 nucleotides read TGTGCCACCAGTGATGGGACTAGCCTTATACCCTACAATGAGCAGTTCTTC.

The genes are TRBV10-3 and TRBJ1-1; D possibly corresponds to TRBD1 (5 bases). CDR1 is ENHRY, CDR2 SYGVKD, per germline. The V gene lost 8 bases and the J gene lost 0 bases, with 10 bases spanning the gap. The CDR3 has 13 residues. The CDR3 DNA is TGTGCCATCGGCTCAGGGATGAACACTGAAGCTTTCTTT. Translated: CAIGSGMNTEAFF.

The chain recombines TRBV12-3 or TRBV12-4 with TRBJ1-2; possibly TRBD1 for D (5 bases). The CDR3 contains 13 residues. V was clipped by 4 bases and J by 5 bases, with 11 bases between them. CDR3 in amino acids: CASSYPGTYGYTF. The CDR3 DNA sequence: TGTGCCAGCAGTTACCCCGGGACTTATGGCTACACCTTC.

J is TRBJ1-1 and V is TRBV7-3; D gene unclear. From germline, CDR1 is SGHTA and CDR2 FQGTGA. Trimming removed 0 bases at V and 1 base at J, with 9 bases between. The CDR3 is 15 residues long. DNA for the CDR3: TGTGCCAGCAGCTTAACGAGTGCAGGGAACACTGAAGCTTTCTTT. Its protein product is CASSLTSAGNTEAFF.